The sequence of this TCR beta chain was determined in a study of response to subunit inactivated influenza vaccine. Study-wide results and limits: The authors put forward the suggestion that each seasonal influenza vaccination may bring in only a limited number of new T cells.

TCRdb processed the RT-PCR reads anew with MiXCR; each CDR3 protein has one entry. The sample includes 650,000 or so distinct CDR3 sequences, less than 15% of them seen just once. The germline gives CDR1 SGHRS, CDR2 YFSETQ. This CDR3 is 16 amino acids long. After removal of 3 bases from V and 5 bases from J, the junction contained 11 bases not matched to a gene. This clonotype was observed a few times. Its antigen is not identified. V gene TRBV5-1 combines with J gene TRBJ2-5, with 9 nucleotides matching TRBD1. The receptor comes from a man in his forties or fifties who received an inactivated influenza vaccine. This specimen consisted of PBMCs from blood, obtained 14 to 15 days before vaccination. This chain's CDR3 is CASSWTLGQGPETQYF. The CDR3 bases are TGCGCCAGCAGCTGGACCTTGGGACAGGGTCCGGAGACCCAGTACTTC.